This passage covers 30 T cell receptor beta chains from one sample sequenced in a study of cytomegalovirus exposure and HLA in healthy donors. The PCR ran on 60 Vbeta and 13 Jbeta primers. Produced via immunoSEQ multiplex PCR; TCRdb's table is partial and in-frame only. The profile shows approximately 110,000 clones, under 80% of them singletons. What was sequenced was PBMCs. Receptor source: a woman aged 40 to 50 in good health and CMV-seropositive.

This rearrangement joins TRBV6-1 to TRBJ1-2; maybe TRBD1 (5 bases). V lost 1 base, J lost 9 bases, and 12 bases lay in between. The CDR3 is 13 residues long. The germline CDR1 and CDR2 sequences are MNHNS and SASEGT. The CDR3 loop is CASSEDRTRSYTF. The CDR3 nucleotides are TGTGCCAGCAGTGAAGACAGGACGAGGAGCTACACCTTC.

This clone was counted between two and nine times. The gene calls are TRBV7-9 and TRBJ2-1; D remains ambiguous. The CDR3 totals 14 residues. The ends were cut back, 1 base at V and 5 bases at J, with 9 bases in the middle. The V gene's germline CDR1 is SEHNR and CDR2 FQNEAQ (reference sequence). The CDR3 nucleotides are TGTGCCAGCAGCTTAGGGGCAGGTAACAATGAGCAGTTCTTC. Translation: CASSLGAGNNEQFF. Using reference TRBV7-9 and TRBJ2-1 for the parts outside the CDR3, the full variable domain is DTGVSQNPRHKITKRGQNVTFRCDPISEHNRLYWYRQTLGQGPEFLTYFQNEAQLEKSRLLSDRFSAERPKGSFSTLEIQRTEQGDSAMYLCASSLGAGNNEQFFGPGTRLTVL.

This clone was seen a handful of times. This chain links TRBV6-5 with TRBJ1-2, with TRBD1 matching 10 bases. Germline V CDR1 and CDR2: MNHEY, SVGAGI. V lost 4 bases to trimming and J lost 7 bases; unmatched junction nucleotides: 6. CDR3 size: 14 residues. This CDR3 is CASSSARTGGGYTF. DNA for the CDR3: TGTGCCAGCAGTTCGGCCCGGACAGGGGGTGGCTACACCTTC.

The chain recombines TRBV5-1 with TRBJ1-4; D is unresolved. The V gene lost 0 bases and the J gene lost 8 bases, with 14 bases spanning the gap. The germline V gene encodes CDR1 SGHRS and CDR2 YFSETQ. The CDR3 covers 15 residues. DNA of the CDR3: TGCGCCAGCAGCTTGGTGGGCACTTACGAGGAAAAACTGTTTTTT. As protein: CASSLVGTYEEKLFF.

V is TRBV15 and J is TRBJ1-3, with TRBD1 matching 7 bases. This CDR3 spans 15 amino acids. Germline trimming cut 8 bases from V and 0 bases from J; bases unmatched to any gene: 7. Germline CDR1 is LNHNV and CDR2 is YYDKDF (reference sequence). The DNA of the CDR3 is TGTGCCACCCGGGTCAGGGGGGACTCTGGAAACACCATATATTTT. Protein sequence: CATRVRGDSGNTIYF.

This clone has a single count. The chain has TRBV9 and TRBJ2-7; 8 bases fit TRBD2. The CDR3 spans 18 residues. J gave up 4 bases and V 0 bases, and 15 bases lay outside the gene matches. In germline, CDR1 is SGDLS, CDR2 YYNGEE. CDR3 amino acids: CASSVGPLPAAGGYEQYF. The CDR3 DNA sequence: TGTGCCAGCAGCGTAGGCCCATTACCCGCGGCGGGAGGATACGAGCAGTACTTC.

As DNA, the CDR3 is TGTGCCAGCAGGCTGTCGAGCTCCTATAATTCACCCCTCCACTTT. This translates into CASRLSSSYNSPLHF. The chain has TRBV27 and TRBJ1-6; the D is unclear. The V end was cut by 6 bases, the J end by 0 bases, with 9 bases between. In germline, CDR1 is MNHEY, CDR2 SMNVEV (reference sequence). CDR3 length: 15 amino acids.

The chain recombines TRBV7-8 with TRBJ1-2; the D gene is possibly TRBD1 (6 bases). Trimming left V 2 bases short and J 5 bases short, with 36 bases between. The V gene's germline CDR1 is SGHVS and CDR2 FQNEAQ. The CDR3 runs to 22 residues. The CDR3 here is CASSLLVVPQGDRIRSEYGYTF. The CDR3 DNA follows: TGTGCCAGCAGCTTATTAGTAGTCCCACAGGGTGACCGAATTCGATCGGAGTATGGCTACACCTTC.

This chain links TRBV5-6 with TRBJ2-5, with a weak D call TRBD2 (6 bases). CDR1 is SGHDT, CDR2 YYEEEE, per germline. The V gene lost 0 bases and the J gene lost 2 bases, with 14 bases spanning the gap. CDR3 length: 16 amino acids. In nucleotides, the CDR3 is TGTGCCAGCAGCTTGGTTGGCGGGATTACTCAAGAGACCCAGTACTTC. Its protein is CASSLVGGITQETQYF.

The count of this clone is one. The V gene is TRBV5-5, the J gene TRBJ1-3; D not resolved. Looked up from germline, CDR1 is SGHKS and CDR2 is YYEKEE (reference sequence). The CDR3 runs 15 residues. The V gene lost 2 bases and the J gene lost 0 bases, with 9 bases spanning the gap. CDR3 nucleotide sequence: TGTGCCAGCAGCTTCTCGGACTTCTCTGGAAACACCATATATTTT. It specifies CASSFSDFSGNTIYF.

This chain links TRBV4-1 with TRBJ1-2; 8 positions match TRBD1. V shed 5 bases and J 4 bases; nucleotides not matched to a gene: 6. The CDR3 totals 14 residues. Germline V lookup: CDR1 MGHRA, CDR2 YSYEKL. CDR3 in amino acids: CASSGAGGAYGYTF. The CDR3, as DNA: TGCGCCAGCAGCGGGGCAGGGGGCGCCTATGGCTACACCTTC.

The rearrangement uses TRBV9 and TRBJ2-7; maybe TRBD2 (7 bases). V lost 3 bases and J 2 bases, leaving 15 bases between the germline ends. The CDR3 is 15 amino acids. Germline CDR1 reads SGDLS; CDR2 reads YYNGEE. CDR3 sequence: CASSGGASGTYEQYF. The CDR3, as DNA: TGTGCCAGCAGCGGGGGGGCTAGCGGAACCTACGAGCAGTACTTC.

Remarks on this clone: Other DNA sequences in the sample encode the same CDR3. The rearrangement links TRBV4-1 to TRBJ2-7, with a weak D call TRBD2 (5 bases). The CDR3 contains 13 residues. V was pared by 3 bases and J by 1 base, with 7 bases between. CDR1 is MGHRA and CDR2 is YSYEKL in the germline V gene. This CDR3 is CASSQGSSYEQYF. The DNA for the CDR3 is TGCGCCAGCAGCCAGGGGAGTTCCTACGAGCAGTACTTC.

This clone was seen a handful of times. The chain employs TRBV28 and TRBJ2-1; 7 bases fit TRBD1. Losses at the gene ends were 7 bases for V and 1 base for J; bases not matched to a gene: 7. The CDR3 extends over 15 amino acids. Germline-derived CDR1 and CDR2 are MDHEN and SYDVKM. The CDR3 here is CASIDSGGSYNEQFF. The CDR3 DNA reads as TGTGCCAGCATCGACTCAGGGGGTTCCTACAATGAGCAGTTCTTC.

The V gene is TRBV5-6, the J gene TRBJ2-7; no definite D call. Looked up from germline, CDR1 is SGHDT and CDR2 is YYEEEE. This CDR3 is built from 13 residues. The V end was cut by 5 bases, the J end by 2 bases, with 11 bases between. CDR3 region: CASSADITYEQYF. CDR3 sequence (DNA): TGTGCCAGCAGTGCAGACATCACCTACGAGCAGTACTTC.

This chain joins TRBV4-1 and TRBJ1-1; 8 positions agree with TRBD1. The CDR3 is 15 residues long. Trimming removed 1 base from V and 4 bases from J; junction bases left unmatched: 5. Germline-derived CDR1 and CDR2 are MGHRA and YSYEKL. CDR3: CASSQAYRGTTEAFF. The CDR3 DNA reads TGCGCCAGCAGCCAAGCGTACAGGGGGACCACTGAAGCTTTCTTT.

J is TRBJ1-5 and V is TRBV6-5; D is unresolved. Germline loops: CDR1 MNHEY, CDR2 SVGAGI. The CDR3 extends over 13 amino acids. With 11 bases removed from V and 6 bases from J, the gap between germline ends came to 17 bases. The CDR3 sequence is CAHPPRGGQPQHF. CDR3 bases: TGTGCCCACCCGCCCCGAGGAGGTCAGCCCCAGCATTTT.

The J gene is TRBJ2-7, the V gene TRBV7-6; 11 nucleotides agree with TRBD2. CDR1 is SGHVS, CDR2 FNYEAQ, per germline. V dropped 2 bases and J dropped 7; count of bases not matched to a gene: 10. The CDR3 is made up of 16 amino acids. In DNA, the CDR3 is TGTGCCAGCAGCTTAACACTAGCGGGAGAGGGGAGTGAGCAGTACTTC. Protein product: CASSLTLAGEGSEQYF.

The CDR3 region is CSVEDGQGASLEYTF. In DNA, the CDR3 is TGCAGCGTTGAAGACGGTCAGGGGGCGTCCCTAGAATACACCTTC. The chain has TRBV29-1 and TRBJ1-2; 8 positions agree with TRBD1. CDR3 length: 15 amino acids. Germline CDR1 is SQVTM and CDR2 is ANQGSEA. V dropped 0 bases and J dropped 11; count of bases not matched to a gene: 14.

This clone was detected once. This chain connects TRBV15 to TRBJ1-3; 11 positions match TRBD1. The germline V gene has CDR1 LNHNV and CDR2 YYDKDF (reference sequence). This CDR3 region has 15 residues. Trimming removed 3 bases from V and 2 bases from J; junction bases left unmatched: 0. CDR3 residues: CATSRDRGPGNTIYF. The CDR3 region has the DNA TGTGCCACCAGCAGGGACAGGGGGCCTGGAAACACCATATATTTT.

This chain links TRBV18 with TRBJ2-7; 7 positions agree with TRBD1. The CDR3 consists of 13 residues. Germline lookup yields CDR1 KGHSH and CDR2 LQKENI. V trimming: 3 bases; J trimming: 6 bases; junction bases outside the gene matches: 5. CDR3 sequence: CASSPNRGPEQYF. In DNA form, the CDR3 reads TGTGCCAGCTCACCGAATAGGGGGCCCGAGCAGTACTTC. The full variable domain, rest sourced from reference TRBV18 and TRBJ2-7, is NAGVMQNPRHLVRRRGQEARLRCSPMKGHSHVYWYRQLPEEGLKFMVYLQKENIIDESGMPKERFSAEFPKEGPSILRIQQVVRGDSAAYFCASSPNRGPEQYFGPGTRLTVT.

The chain has TRBV9 and TRBJ1-2; 9 bases fit TRBD1. The CDR3 extends over 16 amino acids. The germline gives CDR1 SGDLS, CDR2 YYNGEE. V shed 0 bases and J 4 bases; nucleotides not matched to a gene: 7. The CDR3 DNA reads TGTGCCAGCAGCGTAGGACTTACAGGGGGCGGCTATGGCTACACCTTC. This gives the protein CASSVGLTGGGYGYTF.

The chain carries TRBV5-4 and TRBJ2-1; 8 bases line up with TRBD1. Looked up from germline, CDR1 is SGHNT and CDR2 is YYREEE (reference sequence). Unmatched junction bases numbered 3, after V lost 4 bases and J lost 3 bases. The CDR3 totals 14 residues. CDR3 sequence: CASSPGGFYNEQFF. The CDR3 coding sequence is TGTGCCAGCAGCCCAGGGGGCTTCTACAATGAGCAGTTCTTC.

The chain joins TRBV7-8 to TRBJ2-7; 7 bases align to TRBD2. Trimming cost V 4 bases and J 0 bases; bases outside gene matches: 3. The CDR3 is 14 amino acids. Germline values: CDR1 SGHVS, CDR2 FQNEAQ. The CDR3 DNA reads TGTGCCAGCAGCTCCGGGACTAACTCCTACGAGCAGTACTTC. Amino acid sequence: CASSSGTNSYEQYF.

The J gene is TRBJ1-6, the V gene TRBV19; tentatively, D is TRBD1 (5 bases). Per germline, CDR1 LNHDA and CDR2 SQIVND (reference sequence). Trimming removed 7 bases from V and 8 bases from J, with 9 bases in between. This CDR3 is 12 amino acids long. CDR3 protein: CASKIRDSPLHF. The CDR3 nucleotides are TGTGCCAGTAAGATCAGGGATTCACCCCTCCACTTT. Complete variable domain (other parts from reference TRBV19 and TRBJ1-6): DGGITQSPKYLFRKEGQNVTLSCEQNLNHDAMYWYRQDPGQGLRLIYYSQIVNDFQKGDIAEGYSVSREKKESFPLTVTSAQKNPTAFYLCASKIRDSPLHFGNGTRLTVT.

CDR3 region: CASDTFSGKFANTGELFF. DNA for the CDR3: TGCGCCAGCGATACGTTCTCGGGTAAATTCGCGAACACCGGGGAGCTGTTTTTT. The genes are TRBV4-1 and TRBJ2-2; no clear D gene. Germline values: CDR1 MGHRA, CDR2 YSYEKL. The CDR3 loop spans 18 amino acids. Trimming left V 8 bases short and J 0 bases short, with 22 bases between.

The chain combines TRBV7-3 with TRBJ1-1; 9 bases align to TRBD1. Trimming at V came to 2 bases and at J to 1 base, leaving 2 bases not matched to a gene. In germline, CDR1 is SGHTA, CDR2 FQGTGA. This CDR3 has 15 residues. The CDR3 bases are TGTGCCAGCAGCTTATTGGGACAGGGGAACACTGAAGCTTTCTTT. This sequence encodes CASSLLGQGNTEAFF.

This chain uses TRBV5-4 with TRBJ2-7, with 8 nucleotides matching TRBD1. Germline V CDR1 and CDR2: SGHNT, YYREEE (reference sequence). J lost 6 bases, V lost 4 bases, and 9 bases had no gene match. This CDR3 has 14 amino acids. CDR3 coding DNA: TGTGCCAGCAGCCTCGATCAGGGGGCGGGCGAGCAGTACTTC. It specifies CASSLDQGAGEQYF.

Comment on this clone: Within the sample, other DNA sequences also encode this same CDR3. The chain employs TRBV19 and TRBJ2-2; tentative D call: TRBD2 (6 bases). The CDR3 covers 15 residues. Germline-derived CDR1 and CDR2 are LNHDA and SQIVND (reference sequence). Deletions cut 6 bases from V and 0 bases from J, with 11 bases between. CDR3 sequence (DNA): TGTGCCAGTAGCCCCGGGACTTCGAACACCGGGGAGCTGTTTTTT. Amino acid sequence: CASSPGTSNTGELFF. Full variable domain (remainder filled in from reference TRBV19 and TRBJ2-2): DGGITQSPKYLFRKEGQNVTLSCEQNLNHDAMYWYRQDPGQGLRLIYYSQIVNDFQKGDIAEGYSVSREKKESFPLTVTSAQKNPTAFYLCASSPGTSNTGELFFGEGSRLTVL.

CDR3 loop: CASSQDREETQYF. DNA of the CDR3: TGCGCCAGCAGCCAAGACAGGGAAGAGACCCAGTACTTC. The chain has TRBV4-3 and TRBJ2-5; maybe TRBD1 (5 bases). V dropped 0 bases and J dropped 3 bases, with 5 bases sitting between them. The germline V gene has CDR1 LGHNA and CDR2 YSLEER. The CDR3 totals 13 residues.